This entry concerns a single TCR beta chain. Its antigen is undetermined. This specimen comes from a study of T cells after yellow fever vaccination. Study-level results: Post-booster reappearance was seen for most primary-vaccination clones (about 96% CD4, 88% CD8).

TCRdb re-analysed the 5' RACE reads in MiXCR, keeping a single row per CDR3 protein. The sample holds fewer than 350,000 distinct CDR3 sequences, 8.5% to 10% seen once. Germline CDR1 SGHKS, CDR2 YYEKEE (reference sequence). The V gene lost 0 bases and the J gene lost 8 bases, with 7 bases spanning the gap. CDR3 length equals 12 residues. The clonotype comes from a man younger than 35 who received the YFV17D yellow fever vaccine. Sequenced material: PBMCs, taken on the day of the first yellow fever vaccination. This chain connects TRBV5-5 to TRBJ2-3; D is unresolved. Here the CDR3 reads CASSLEASTQYF. In nucleotides, the CDR3 is TGTGCCAGCAGCTTGGAGGCCAGTACGCAGTATTTT. Looking up the rest from reference TRBV5-5 and TRBJ2-3 gives the full variable domain: DAGVTQSPTHLIKTRGQQVTLRCSPISGHKSVSWYQQVLGQGPQFIFQYYEKEERGRGNFPDRFSARQFPNYSSELNVNALLLGDSALYLCASSLEASTQYFGPGTRLTVL.